Presented here are 8 T cell receptor beta chains from one specimen sequenced in a study of T-cell reconstitution after alpha-beta-depleted transplantation in children. During its preparation, the TCRbeta library received unique molecular identifiers. TCRdb re-called the PCR reads with MiXCR, one entry per CDR3 protein. The sample has nearly 20,000 distinct CDR3 sequences, approximately 13% seen once; the top ten hold roughly 35%. Sequenced material: PBMCs, mostly from graft donor cells, taken 60 days after TCRalphabeta/CD19-depleted stem cell transplant. Receptor source: a female patient aged 2 to 10 who had a stem cell transplant for congenital amegakaryocytic thrombocytopenia, so the T cells may come from the graft donor.

In its sample, this clonotype was seen many times. This chain joins TRBV20-1 and TRBJ2-7; a weak D match, TRBD1 (6 bases). Germline CDR1 is DFQATT and CDR2 is SNEGSKA (reference sequence). Trimming removed 6 bases at V and 4 bases at J, with 13 bases between. The CDR3 spans 12 residues. The CDR3 DNA reads as TGCAGTGCCCAGGACAGTGTTTACGAGCAGTACTTC. Translating it yields CSAQDSVYEQYF.

There are many counts of this clonotype. This rearrangement joins TRBV11-2 to TRBJ2-2, with D possibly being TRBD1 (5 bases). Germline CDR1 is SGHAT and CDR2 is FQNNGV. V lost 5 bases and J 5 bases, leaving 24 bases between the germline ends. This CDR3 contains 18 residues. The CDR3 loop is CASSPLFKSRAGTGELFF. DNA for the CDR3: TGTGCCAGCAGCCCCCTCTTCAAATCAAGAGCAGGGACCGGGGAGCTGTTTTTT.

This clonotype was observed many times. V gene TRBV5-4 combines with J gene TRBJ2-6, with D tentatively TRBD1 (6 bases). Germline V CDR1 and CDR2: SGHNT, YYREEE (reference sequence). Deletions cut 3 bases from V and 2 bases from J, with 9 bases between. This CDR3 contains 15 residues. DNA of the CDR3: TGTGCCAGCAGCTCCGGGACACCTGGGGCCAACGTCCTGACTTTC. Translation: CASSSGTPGANVLTF.

This clonotype was observed many times. This chain uses TRBV6-1 with TRBJ2-5, with 8 bases fitting TRBD1. Germline trimming cut 6 bases from V and 4 bases from J; bases unmatched to any gene: 7. The CDR3 loop spans 14 amino acids. CDR1 MNHNS and CDR2 SASEGT come from the germline V gene. The CDR3 region is CASSPDRVIETQYF. The CDR3 nucleotides are TGTGCCAGCAGCCCGGACAGGGTCATAGAGACCCAGTACTTC.

The table lists this clonotype with many counts. V gene TRBV6-4 combines with J gene TRBJ1-1, with TRBD1 matching over 9 bases. CDR3 size: 17 residues. Germline CDR1 MRHNA, CDR2 SNTAGT. The trim removed 6 bases at V and 3 bases at J, leaving 14 bases unmatched. The chain's CDR3 is CASSAGQGPVSDTEAFF. Here the CDR3 DNA reads TGTGCCAGCAGCGCCGGACAGGGGCCTGTATCGGACACTGAAGCTTTCTTT.

This clonotype appeared many times. This chain links TRBV14 with TRBJ2-7, with 7 bases lining up with TRBD1. The CDR3 runs 13 residues. J gave up 3 bases and V 5 bases, and 4 bases lay outside the gene matches. Germline values: CDR1 SGHDN, CDR2 FVKESK. The CDR3 spells CASSKTGSYEQYF. CDR3 sequence (DNA): TGTGCCAGCAGCAAGACAGGGAGCTACGAGCAGTACTTC.

This clonotype was counted at least ten times. The J gene is TRBJ2-1, the V gene TRBV12-3 or TRBV12-4, with 7 bases identical to TRBD2. V shed 5 bases and J 0 bases; nucleotides not matched to a gene: 7. CDR3 length: 16 amino acids. CDR3 nucleotides: TGTGCCAGCAGTCCTCCTAGCGGCTTCTCCTACAATGAGCAGTTCTTC. This gives the protein CASSPPSGFSYNEQFF.

This clonotype was counted at least ten times. The V and J genes are TRBV20-1 and TRBJ2-1, with unresolved D. V lost 7 bases and J 12 bases, leaving 7 bases between the germline ends. CDR1 is DFQATT and CDR2 is SNEGSKA in the germline V gene (reference sequence). The CDR3 is 8 residues long. The CDR3 sequence is CSVRGQFF. The DNA for the CDR3 is TGCAGTGTCCGTGGGCAGTTCTTC.